The clone carrying this T cell receptor (beta chain) is categorized as medium-sized. Its antigen is still unknown. Semiquantitative ARM-PCR amplified T cell receptor alpha and beta CDR3 regions from mRNA. ARM-PCR used tagged nested gene-specific primers, then communal superprimers for exponential amplification. Each CDR3 protein is one row after TCRdb ran MiXCR on the multiplex PCR reads. The table shows 16,000 or so distinct CDR3 sequences, with around two thirds occurring only once. This record comes from a study of relationships among human T cell subsets. Study findings and constraints: Some CD4+CD8+ double-positive cells may remain after bead sorting.

With 2 bases removed from V and 5 bases from J, the gap between germline ends came to 6 bases. Germline CDR1 is MDHEN and CDR2 is SYDVKM. CDR3 length: 12 amino acids. The clonotype was recovered from a man between 35 and 55 years old in good health. Material: total T cells sorted from blood. V and J are TRBV28 and TRBJ1-2; D gene uncertain. This CDR3 is CASSLQEYGYTF. The CDR3 region has the DNA TGTGCCAGCAGTTTACAGGAGTATGGCTACACCTTC.